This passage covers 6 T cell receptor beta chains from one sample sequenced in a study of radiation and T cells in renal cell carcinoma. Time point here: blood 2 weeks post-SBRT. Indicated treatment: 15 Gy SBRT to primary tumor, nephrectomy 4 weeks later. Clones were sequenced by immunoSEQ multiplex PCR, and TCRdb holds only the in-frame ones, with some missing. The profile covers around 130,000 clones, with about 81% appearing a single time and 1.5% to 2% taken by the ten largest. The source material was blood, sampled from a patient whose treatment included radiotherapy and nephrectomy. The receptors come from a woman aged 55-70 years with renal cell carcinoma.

The DNA for the CDR3 is TGCAGTGCGAGCAGTAATCAGCCCCAGCATTTT. Translation gives CSASSNQPQHF. V gene TRBV20-1 combines with J gene TRBJ1-5, with D unresolved. The CDR3 has 11 residues. Germline V lookup: CDR1 DFQATT, CDR2 SNEGSKA (reference sequence). V lost 6 bases, J lost 4 bases, and 7 bases lay in between.

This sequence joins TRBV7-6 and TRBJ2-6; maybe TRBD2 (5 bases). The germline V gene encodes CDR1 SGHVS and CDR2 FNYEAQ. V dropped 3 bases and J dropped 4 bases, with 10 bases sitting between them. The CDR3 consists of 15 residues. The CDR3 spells CASSFGGTGANVLTF. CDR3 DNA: TGTGCCAGCAGCTTCGGAGGTACCGGGGCCAACGTCCTGACTTTC. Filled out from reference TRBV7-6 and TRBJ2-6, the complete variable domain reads GAGVSQSPRYKVTKRGQDVALRCDPISGHVSLYWYRQALGQGPEFLTYFNYEAQQDKSGLPNDRFSAERPEGSISTLTIQRTEQRDSAMYRCASSFGGTGANVLTFGAGSRLTVL.

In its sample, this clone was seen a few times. CDR3 DNA sequence: TGCGCCAGCAGCTTGGAAGGTAGCAATCAGCCCCAGCATTTT. This gives the protein CASSLEGSNQPQHF. The genes are TRBV5-1 and TRBJ1-5; D is unresolved. The CDR3 loop spans 14 amino acids. Per germline, CDR1 SGHRS and CDR2 YFSETQ. Trimming removed 0 bases from V and 0 bases from J, with 4 bases in between.

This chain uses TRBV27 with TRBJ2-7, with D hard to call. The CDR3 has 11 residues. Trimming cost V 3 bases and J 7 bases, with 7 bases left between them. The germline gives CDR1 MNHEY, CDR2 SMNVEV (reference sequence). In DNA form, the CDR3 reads TGTGCCAGCAGTTTCGGGTGGGAGCAGTACTTC. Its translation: CASSFGWEQYF.

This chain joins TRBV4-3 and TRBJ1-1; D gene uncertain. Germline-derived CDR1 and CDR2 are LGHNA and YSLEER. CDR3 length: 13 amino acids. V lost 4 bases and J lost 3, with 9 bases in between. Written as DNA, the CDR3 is TGCGCCAGCAGCCCTTGGCGGGACACTGAAGCTTTCTTT. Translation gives CASSPWRDTEAFF.

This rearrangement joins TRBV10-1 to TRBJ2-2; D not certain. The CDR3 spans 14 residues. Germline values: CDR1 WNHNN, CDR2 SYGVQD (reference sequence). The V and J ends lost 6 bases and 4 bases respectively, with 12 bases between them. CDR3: CASREQVSTGELFF. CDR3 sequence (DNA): TGCGCCAGCAGGGAACAAGTGAGCACCGGGGAGCTGTTTTTT.